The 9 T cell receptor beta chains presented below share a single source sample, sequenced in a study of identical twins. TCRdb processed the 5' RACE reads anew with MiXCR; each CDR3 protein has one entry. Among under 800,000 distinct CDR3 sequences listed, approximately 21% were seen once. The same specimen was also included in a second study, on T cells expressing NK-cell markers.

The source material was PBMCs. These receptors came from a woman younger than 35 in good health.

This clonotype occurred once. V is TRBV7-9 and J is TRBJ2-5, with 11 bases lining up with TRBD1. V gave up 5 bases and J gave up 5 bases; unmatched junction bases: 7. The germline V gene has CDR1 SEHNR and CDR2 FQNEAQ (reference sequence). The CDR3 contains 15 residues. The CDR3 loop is CASSPKDRGLETQYF. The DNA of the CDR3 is TGTGCCAGCAGCCCGAAGGACAGGGGGCTGGAGACCCAGTACTTC. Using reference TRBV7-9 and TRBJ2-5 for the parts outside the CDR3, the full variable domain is DTGVSQNPRHKITKRGQNVTFRCDPISEHNRLYWYRQTLGQGPEFLTYFQNEAQLEKSRLLSDRFSAERPKGSFSTLEIQRTEQGDSAMYLCASSPKDRGLETQYFGPGTRLLVL.

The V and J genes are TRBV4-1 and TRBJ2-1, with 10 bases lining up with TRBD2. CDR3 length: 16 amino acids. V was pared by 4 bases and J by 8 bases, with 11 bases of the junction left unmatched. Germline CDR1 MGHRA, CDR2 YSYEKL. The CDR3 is CASSPGAGGPGDEQFF. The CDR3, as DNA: TGCGCCAGCAGCCCTGGAGCGGGAGGGCCAGGGGATGAGCAGTTCTTC.

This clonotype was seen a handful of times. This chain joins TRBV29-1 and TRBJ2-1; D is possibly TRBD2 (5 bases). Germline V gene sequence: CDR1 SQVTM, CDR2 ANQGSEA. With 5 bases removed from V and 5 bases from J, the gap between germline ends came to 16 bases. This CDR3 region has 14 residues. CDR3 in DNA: TGCAGCGTTACCCCCCGGCGAGCGGACAATGAGCAGTTCTTC. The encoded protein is CSVTPRRADNEQFF.

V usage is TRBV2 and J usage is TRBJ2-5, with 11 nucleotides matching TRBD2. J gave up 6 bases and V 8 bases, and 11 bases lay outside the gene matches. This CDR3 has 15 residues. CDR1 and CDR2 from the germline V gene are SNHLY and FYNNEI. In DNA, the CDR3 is TGTGCCAGCGTGGCCGGGACTAGCGGTGTACAGACCCAGTACTTC. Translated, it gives CASVAGTSGVQTQYF.

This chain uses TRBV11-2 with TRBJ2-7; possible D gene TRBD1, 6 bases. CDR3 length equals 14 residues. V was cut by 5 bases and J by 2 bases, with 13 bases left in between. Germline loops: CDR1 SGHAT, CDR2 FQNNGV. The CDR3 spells CASSLYTGTYEQYF. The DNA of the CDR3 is TGTGCCAGCAGCCTGTACACAGGGACCTACGAGCAGTACTTC.

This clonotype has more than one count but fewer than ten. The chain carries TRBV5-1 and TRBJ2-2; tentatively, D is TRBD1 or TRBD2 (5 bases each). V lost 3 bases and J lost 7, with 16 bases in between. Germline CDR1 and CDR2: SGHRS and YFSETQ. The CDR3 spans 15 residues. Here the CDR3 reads CASSWLSGTGGELFF. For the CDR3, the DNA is TGCGCCAGCAGCTGGCTTTCAGGGACGGGCGGGGAGCTGTTTTTT.

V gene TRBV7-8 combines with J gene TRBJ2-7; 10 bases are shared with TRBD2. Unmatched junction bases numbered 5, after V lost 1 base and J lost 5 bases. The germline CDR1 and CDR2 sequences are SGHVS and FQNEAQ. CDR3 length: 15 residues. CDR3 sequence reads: CASSLVSGRVHEQYF. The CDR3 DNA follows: TGTGCCAGCAGCTTAGTAAGCGGGAGGGTTCACGAGCAGTACTTC.

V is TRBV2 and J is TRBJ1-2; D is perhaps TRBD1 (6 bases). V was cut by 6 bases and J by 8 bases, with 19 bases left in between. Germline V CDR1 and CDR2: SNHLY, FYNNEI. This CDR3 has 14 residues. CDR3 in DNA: TGTGCCAGCAGGTTCCTCGGGGGCGCCGAGGGCTACACCTTC. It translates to CASRFLGGAEGYTF. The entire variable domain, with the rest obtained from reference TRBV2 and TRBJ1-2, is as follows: EPEVTQTPSHQVTQMGQEVILRCVPISNHLYFYWYRQILGQKVEFLVSFYNNEISEKSEIFDDQFSVERPDGSNFTLKIRSTKLEDSAMYFCASRFLGGAEGYTFGSGTRLTVV.

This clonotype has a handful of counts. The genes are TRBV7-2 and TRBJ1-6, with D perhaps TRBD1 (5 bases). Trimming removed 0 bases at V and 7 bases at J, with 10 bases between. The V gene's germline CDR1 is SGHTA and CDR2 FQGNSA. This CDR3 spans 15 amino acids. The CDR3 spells CASSLARGDNSPLHF. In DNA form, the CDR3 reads TGTGCCAGCAGCTTAGCCCGTGGGGACAATTCACCCCTCCACTTT.